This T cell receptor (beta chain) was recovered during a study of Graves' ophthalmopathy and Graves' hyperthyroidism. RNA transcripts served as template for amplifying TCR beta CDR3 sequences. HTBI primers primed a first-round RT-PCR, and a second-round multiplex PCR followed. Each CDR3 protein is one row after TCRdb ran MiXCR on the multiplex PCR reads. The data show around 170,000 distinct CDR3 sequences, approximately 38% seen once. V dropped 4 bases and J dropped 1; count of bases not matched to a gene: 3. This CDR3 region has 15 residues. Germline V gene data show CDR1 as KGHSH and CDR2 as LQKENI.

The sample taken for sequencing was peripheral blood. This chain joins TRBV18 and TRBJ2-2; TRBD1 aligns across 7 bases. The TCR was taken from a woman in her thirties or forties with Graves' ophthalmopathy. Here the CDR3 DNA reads TGTGCCAGCTCACAGGACAGGATGAACACCGGGGAGCTGTTTTTT. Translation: CASSQDRMNTGELFF.